This T cell receptor beta chain was recorded in a study of blood T cell repertoires in COVID-19. The germline CDR1 and CDR2 sequences are SGHRS and YFSETQ. V was cut by 2 bases and J by 0 bases, with 9 bases left in between. This CDR3 has 15 amino acids. The protocol was immunoSEQ multiplex PCR, while the TCRdb copy is restricted to in-frame clones and leaves out a portion. The sample includes about 52,000 clones, roughly 87% of them seen just once. The source is a human donor with active COVID-19. The donor label of this sample is uncertain. Sample: peripheral blood. The gene calls are TRBV5-1 and TRBJ1-3; the D is unclear. CDR3 coding DNA: TGCGCCAGCAGCTTCACACCCTCCTCTGGAAACACCATATATTTT. This sequence encodes CASSFTPSSGNTIYF.